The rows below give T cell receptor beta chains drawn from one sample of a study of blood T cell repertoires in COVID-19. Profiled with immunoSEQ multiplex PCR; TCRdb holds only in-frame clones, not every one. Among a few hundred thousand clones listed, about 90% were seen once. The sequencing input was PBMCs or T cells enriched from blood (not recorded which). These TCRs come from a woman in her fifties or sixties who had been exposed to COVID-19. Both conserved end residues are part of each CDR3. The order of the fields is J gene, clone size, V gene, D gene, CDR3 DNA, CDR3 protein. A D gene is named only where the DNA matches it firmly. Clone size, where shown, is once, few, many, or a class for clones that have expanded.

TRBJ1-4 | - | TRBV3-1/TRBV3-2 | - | TGTGCCAGCAGCCAAGGGACTGCAACTAATGAAAAACTGTTTTTT | CASSQGTATNEKLFF
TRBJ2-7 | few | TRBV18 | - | TGTGCCAGCTCCCGGGGACAAGGGGCCTCCTACGAGCAGTACTTC | CASSRGQGASYEQYF
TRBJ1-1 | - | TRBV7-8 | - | TGTGCCAGCAGCCCAATAGGAGGGACTGAAGCTTTCTTT | CASSPIGGTEAFF
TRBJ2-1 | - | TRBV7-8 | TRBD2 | TGTGCCAGCGGCTCTAGCGGGGCGGGGGAGCAGTTCTTC | CASGSSGAGEQFF
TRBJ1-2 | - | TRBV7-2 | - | TGTGCCAGCAGCTTACAGGACAATGCTAACTATGGCTACACCTTC | CASSLQDNANYGYTF
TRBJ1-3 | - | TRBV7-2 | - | TGTGCCAGCAGCTTAGAGGCAAACAGCGGAAACACCATATATTTT | CASSLEANSGNTIYF
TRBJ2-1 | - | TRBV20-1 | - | TGCAGTGCGTACAACGATGAGCAGTTCTTC | CSAYNDEQFF
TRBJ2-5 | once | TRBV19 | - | TGTGCCAGTAGTGCGGACAGAGGGCAAGAGACCCAGTACTTC | CASSADRGQETQYF
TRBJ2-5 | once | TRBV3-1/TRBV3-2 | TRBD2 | TGTGCCAGCGAAACAGCGGGGGGGCGTGGGACCCAGTACTTC | CASETAGGRGTQYF
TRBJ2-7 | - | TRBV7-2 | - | TGTGCCAGCAGCCTAAAGCTAGGGGCAGCCAACTCCTACGAGCAGTACTTC | CASSLKLGAANSYEQYF
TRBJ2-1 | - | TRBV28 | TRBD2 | TGTGCCAGCAGTCCCATAGCGGGGGGCTACAATGAGCAGTTCTTC | CASSPIAGGYNEQFF
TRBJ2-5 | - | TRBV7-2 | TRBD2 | TGTGCCAGCAGCCTCGGGGGGGGTCAAGAGACCCAGTACTTC | CASSLGGGQETQYF
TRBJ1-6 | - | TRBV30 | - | TGTGCCTGGACCCCAGGGCAGAATTCACCCCTCCACTTT | CAWTPGQNSPLHF